This T cell receptor (beta chain) was sequenced in a study of cytomegalovirus exposure and HLA in healthy donors. From the roughly 110-subject validation cohort, which was separate from the approximately 700-subject first cohort, the donors were drawn. Sequencing used immunoSEQ multiplex PCR; TCRdb keeps in-frame clones, though not all of them. This table holds roughly 220,000 clones, about 90% found once. The V end lost 5 bases, the J end lost 3 bases, and 13 bases lay between the germline ends. Germline V gene lookup returns CDR1 SGHTA and CDR2 FQGTGA. The CDR3 is 14 residues long. The sequence was collected from a woman aged 18-29 years in good health and CMV-seronegative. Sequenced sample: PBMCs. J is TRBJ1-1 and V is TRBV7-3, with D unclear. The CDR3 DNA reads as TGTGCCAGCAGCCCCGGCGGCTGGGACACTGAAGCTTTCTTT. It yields the protein CASSPGGWDTEAFF.